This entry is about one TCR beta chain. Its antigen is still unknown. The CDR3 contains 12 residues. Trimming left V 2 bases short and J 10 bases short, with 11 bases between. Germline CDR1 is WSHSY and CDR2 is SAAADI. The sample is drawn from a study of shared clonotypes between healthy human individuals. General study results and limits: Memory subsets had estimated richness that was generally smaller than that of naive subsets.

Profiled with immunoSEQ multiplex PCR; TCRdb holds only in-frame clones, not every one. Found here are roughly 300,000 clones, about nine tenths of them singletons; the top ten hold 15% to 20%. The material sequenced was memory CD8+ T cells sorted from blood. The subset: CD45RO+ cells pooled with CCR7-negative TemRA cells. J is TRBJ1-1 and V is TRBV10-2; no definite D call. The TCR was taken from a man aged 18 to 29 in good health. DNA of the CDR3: TGCGCCAGCAGTGAGGCCTTCACCGTAGCTTTCTTT. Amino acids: CASSEAFTVAFF.